These 7 T cell receptor beta chains originate from one sample sequenced in a study of cytotoxic CD8 clonotypes in ibrutinib-treated CLL. The protocol was immunoSEQ multiplex PCR, while the TCRdb copy is restricted to in-frame clones and leaves out a portion. The data hold around 24,000 clones, with under 85% observed a single time. Sequences were derived from PBMCs, sampled before ibrutinib treatment. Receptor source: a human donor with chronic lymphocytic leukemia.

The genes are TRBV7-8 and TRBJ2-5, with 12 bases identical to TRBD1. The CDR3 runs to 14 residues. The J segment lost 5 bases and the V segment lost 6 bases, leaving 4 bases of the junction unmatched. Germline CDR1 reads SGHVS; CDR2 reads FQNEAQ. CDR3 nucleotide sequence: TGTGCCAGCAGACGGGACAGGGGGCCGGAGACCCAGTACTTC. Translating gives CASRRDRGPETQYF.

This clone was counted only a few times. CDR3 sequence (DNA): TGTGCCAGCAGAGGGGTCCCGGACTTGGATGGCTACACCTTC. As protein: CASRGVPDLDGYTF. The J gene is TRBJ1-2, the V gene TRBV4-2; D might be TRBD1 (5 bases). V lost 6 bases and J 6 bases, leaving 17 bases between the germline ends. There are 14 residues in the CDR3. Looked up from germline, CDR1 is LGHNA and CDR2 is YNFKEQ.

This clone appeared a few times. The rearrangement joins TRBV7-8 to TRBJ2-5; 13 bases line up with TRBD2. The germline gives CDR1 SGHVS, CDR2 FQNEAQ. The CDR3 totals 16 residues. V trimming: 3 bases; J trimming: 2 bases; junction bases outside the gene matches: 3. CDR3 sequence reads: CASSLGTSGAQETQYF. The CDR3 nucleotides are TGTGCCAGCAGCTTGGGGACTAGCGGGGCGCAAGAGACCCAGTACTTC.

The DNA of the CDR3 is TGTGCCAGCAGCACCGGACTAGCGGGAATCAATGAGCAGTTCTTC. Protein sequence: CASSTGLAGINEQFF. The chain links TRBV11-2 to TRBJ2-1; 12 nucleotides agree with TRBD2. Germline loops: CDR1 SGHAT, CDR2 FQNNGV. Germline trimming cut 5 bases from V and 6 bases from J; bases unmatched to any gene: 5. CDR3 size: 15 residues.

Worth noting for this clone: A read error may account for a junction end that differs from germline. J is TRBJ2-1 and V is TRBV14; D not certain. The CDR3 is 14 amino acids. Germline-derived CDR1 and CDR2 are SGHDN and FVKESK. CDR3 sequence (DNA): TGTGCCAGCAGCCAAGGAGAAGCAGCAGGCTCTCGGGTCTTC. Its protein product is CASSQGEAAGSRVF. The entire variable domain, with the rest obtained from reference TRBV14 and TRBJ2-1, is as follows: EAGVTQFPSHSVIEKGQTVTLRCDPISGHDNLYWYRRVMGKEIKFLLHFVKESKQDESGMPNNRFLAERTGGTYSTLKVQPAELEDSGVYFCASSQGEAAGSRVFGPGTRLTVL.

This chain links TRBV6-5 with TRBJ2-5; 11 positions match TRBD1. V gave up 6 bases and J gave up 9 bases; unmatched junction bases: 12. This CDR3 is 15 amino acids long. Germline V gene data show CDR1 as MNHEY and CDR2 as SVGAGI. The CDR3, as DNA: TGTGCCAGCAGGCGGGGACAGGGGGGGAACGTGGCCCAGTACTTC. It codes for CASRRGQGGNVAQYF.

The chain links TRBV5-6 to TRBJ2-2, with a possible D match to TRBD1 (6 bases). The CDR3 runs 15 residues. In germline, CDR1 is SGHDT, CDR2 YYEEEE. V lost 2 bases and J 6 bases, leaving 14 bases between the germline ends. The CDR3 sequence: CASSLPSGAAGELFF. The CDR3 region has the DNA TGTGCCAGCAGCTTACCCTCAGGGGCGGCCGGGGAGCTGTTTTTT.